This is a list of T cell receptor beta chains from one sample in a study of Ad26.COV2.S vaccination and SARS-CoV-2 variants. This table comes from immunoSEQ multiplex PCR, and its TCRdb copy is limited to in-frame clones, with some not included. This table holds about 480,000 clones, around nine tenths found once. Sequenced here: peripheral blood, sampled in a trial of Ad26.COV2.S vaccine versus placebo. The receptors were gathered from a person aged 18-65 years who received the Ad26.COV2.S COVID-19 vaccine or a placebo. Both conserved end residues are part of each CDR3. Fields, in order: J gene, D gene, V gene, clone size, CDR3 DNA, CDR3 protein. A D gene is named only where the DNA matches it firmly. Clone size is shown for a subset of rows, as once, few, many or a class of expanded clone.

j_gene: TRBJ1-2
d_gene: -
v_gene: TRBV19
abundance: -
CDR3nt: TGTGCCAGTACCCCTCGCATTAGAGCTAACTATGGCTACACCTTC
CDR3aa: CASTPRIRANYGYTF

j_gene: TRBJ2-7
d_gene: TRBD1
v_gene: TRBV15
abundance: -
CDR3nt: TGTGCCACCAGCACTGCCGGGACAGGGTCCTACGAGCAGTACTTC
CDR3aa: CATSTAGTGSYEQYF

j_gene: TRBJ1-2
d_gene: -
v_gene: TRBV6-6
abundance: -
CDR3nt: TGTGCCAGCAGGCGTACCGGGACGGACTTCTATGGCTACACCTTC
CDR3aa: CASRRTGTDFYGYTF

j_gene: TRBJ1-3
d_gene: -
v_gene: TRBV15
abundance: -
CDR3nt: TGTGCCACCAGCAGACAGGGACGGTTCTCTGGAAACACCATATATTTT
CDR3aa: CATSRQGRFSGNTIYF

j_gene: TRBJ2-3
d_gene: -
v_gene: TRBV6-6
abundance: -
CDR3nt: TGTGCCAGCAGTTTAACCAAAAACGGGCCAGATACGCAGTATTTT
CDR3aa: CASSLTKNGPDTQYF

j_gene: TRBJ2-5
d_gene: -
v_gene: TRBV5-1
abundance: -
CDR3nt: TGCGCCAGCAGCTTGAACGGCATCCCTCAAGAGACCCAGTACTTC
CDR3aa: CASSLNGIPQETQYF

j_gene: TRBJ2-7
d_gene: TRBD1
v_gene: TRBV27
abundance: -
CDR3nt: TGTGCCAGCAGTTTACGACAGGGAATCTACGAGCAGTACTTC
CDR3aa: CASSLRQGIYEQYF

j_gene: TRBJ2-7
d_gene: TRBD1
v_gene: TRBV5-1
abundance: -
CDR3nt: TGCGCCAGCAGCCCGGACAGGGGTTTCCACGAGCAGTACTTC
CDR3aa: CASSPDRGFHEQYF

j_gene: TRBJ1-1
d_gene: -
v_gene: TRBV2
abundance: -
CDR3nt: TGTGCCAGCAGTGAGGATAGGGGCACTGAAGCTTTCTTT
CDR3aa: CASSEDRGTEAFF

j_gene: TRBJ1-5
d_gene: -
v_gene: TRBV5-1
abundance: -
CDR3nt: TGCGCCAGCAGCTTCACACCCAATCAGCCCCAGCATTTT
CDR3aa: CASSFTPNQPQHF

j_gene: TRBJ1-6
d_gene: -
v_gene: TRBV19
abundance: -
CDR3nt: TGTGCCAGTAGTATATCAACCTCAGTGCAGAGCCGTTCACCCCTCCACTTT
CDR3aa: CASSISTSVQSRSPLHF

j_gene: TRBJ2-7
d_gene: -
v_gene: TRBV21-1
abundance: -
CDR3nt: TGTGCCAGCAGCAACGAGGGGGACACCTACGAGCAGTACTTC
CDR3aa: CASSNEGDTYEQYF

j_gene: TRBJ2-7
d_gene: TRBD1
v_gene: TRBV2
abundance: -
CDR3nt: TGTGCCAGCAGTGGGGCGTTCGGGACAGGGGCCTACGAGCAGTACTTC
CDR3aa: CASSGAFGTGAYEQYF

j_gene: TRBJ2-6
d_gene: TRBD1
v_gene: TRBV29-1
abundance: few
CDR3nt: TGCAGCGTCGGACAGGGGGGCTCTGGGGCCAACGTCCTGACTTTC
CDR3aa: CSVGQGGSGANVLTF

j_gene: TRBJ1-6
d_gene: -
v_gene: TRBV9
abundance: once
CDR3nt: TGTGCCAGCAGCGTAACCGGGACCAATTCACCCCTCCACTTT
CDR3aa: CASSVTGTNSPLHF

j_gene: TRBJ2-2
d_gene: TRBD1
v_gene: TRBV27
abundance: -
CDR3nt: TGTGCCAGCAGTTCGACAGGGTTGACTGCCGGGGAGCTGTTTTTT
CDR3aa: CASSSTGLTAGELFF

j_gene: TRBJ2-1
d_gene: -
v_gene: TRBV19
abundance: once
CDR3nt: TGTGCCAGTAGTACCCCGGGCCTATACAATGAGCAGTTCTTC
CDR3aa: CASSTPGLYNEQFF

j_gene: TRBJ2-2
d_gene: TRBD2
v_gene: TRBV7-8
abundance: -
CDR3nt: TGTGCCAGCAGCTTAGGTTGGACTAGCGGGAGTTCCGGGGAGCTGTTTTTT
CDR3aa: CASSLGWTSGSSGELFF

j_gene: TRBJ1-1
d_gene: -
v_gene: TRBV7-9
abundance: -
CDR3nt: TGTGCCAGCAGACGCACGGGGGGATTGAACACTGAAGCTTTCTTT
CDR3aa: CASRRTGGLNTEAFF

j_gene: TRBJ2-3
d_gene: -
v_gene: TRBV4-3
abundance: -
CDR3nt: TGCGCCAGCAGCCAAGGCCGAGCGGAAAGCACAGATACGCAGTATTTT
CDR3aa: CASSQGRAESTDTQYF

j_gene: TRBJ1-2
d_gene: TRBD1
v_gene: TRBV28
abundance: -
CDR3nt: TGTGCCAGCAGTTTATTGGCCAGGGGGCTTGGCTACACCTTC
CDR3aa: CASSLLARGLGYTF

j_gene: TRBJ1-6
d_gene: -
v_gene: TRBV4-3
abundance: -
CDR3nt: TGCGCCAGCAGCCATCCTTCCTCACCCCTCCACTTT
CDR3aa: CASSHPSSPLHF

j_gene: TRBJ1-5
d_gene: -
v_gene: TRBV2
abundance: -
CDR3nt: TGTGCCAGCAGTGACTGGGGGAGAAGCAATCAGCCCCAGCATTTT
CDR3aa: CASSDWGRSNQPQHF

j_gene: TRBJ2-2
d_gene: TRBD2
v_gene: TRBV7-3
abundance: once
CDR3nt: TGTGCCAGCAGCTACCCCCCTAGCGGGAGGGCAAGCACCGGGGAGCTGTTTTTT
CDR3aa: CASSYPPSGRASTGELFF

j_gene: TRBJ1-3
d_gene: -
v_gene: TRBV28
abundance: -
CDR3nt: TGTGCCAGCAGTCGCCTACCGAACACCATATATTTT
CDR3aa: CASSRLPNTIYF

j_gene: TRBJ2-2
d_gene: -
v_gene: TRBV19
abundance: -
CDR3nt: TGTGCCAGTAGTAGAGAGACTACAATGGGGGAGCTGTTTTTT
CDR3aa: CASSRETTMGELFF

j_gene: TRBJ2-1
d_gene: TRBD2
v_gene: TRBV15
abundance: -
CDR3nt: TGTGCCACCAGCAGAGTCGGGGGACTAGCGGCTTACAATGAGCAGTTCTTC
CDR3aa: CATSRVGGLAAYNEQFF

j_gene: TRBJ1-5
d_gene: -
v_gene: TRBV2
abundance: -
CDR3nt: TGTGCCAGCAGTGGACGCGGAAATCAGCCCCAGCATTTT
CDR3aa: CASSGRGNQPQHF

j_gene: TRBJ1-4
d_gene: -
v_gene: TRBV29-1
abundance: -
CDR3nt: TGCAGCGCCGGCGGGGGCCCCTCTAATGAAAAACTGTTTTTT
CDR3aa: CSAGGGPSNEKLFF